This T cell receptor beta chain emerged from a study of neoadjuvant nivolumab and ipilimumab in lung cancer. Study-wide context: The combination arm added day-1 ipilimumab 1 mg/kg to nivolumab 3 mg/kg on days 1, 15, 29.

CDR1 SGHRS and CDR2 YFSETQ come from the germline V gene. With 2 bases removed from V and 2 bases from J, the gap between germline ends came to 7 bases. There are 14 residues in the CDR3. As concerns this clone: The antigen is unknown.

TCRdb's copy holds only in-frame clones and misses some; the assay was immunoSEQ multiplex PCR. The sample carries 39,000 or so clones, about 88% recorded once. Study-wide findings and caveats: Blood richness before therapy tracked richness in tumors resected after neoadjuvant therapy.

The V and J genes are TRBV5-1 and TRBJ2-2; D ambiguous. The specimen comprised peripheral blood, sampled before neoadjuvant nivolumab, alone or with ipilimumab. This sequence was found in an adult with non-small cell lung cancer. CDR3 nucleotide sequence: TGCGCCAGCAGCTTTGGAGATAACACCGGGGAGCTGTTTTTT. Translation: CASSFGDNTGELFF.